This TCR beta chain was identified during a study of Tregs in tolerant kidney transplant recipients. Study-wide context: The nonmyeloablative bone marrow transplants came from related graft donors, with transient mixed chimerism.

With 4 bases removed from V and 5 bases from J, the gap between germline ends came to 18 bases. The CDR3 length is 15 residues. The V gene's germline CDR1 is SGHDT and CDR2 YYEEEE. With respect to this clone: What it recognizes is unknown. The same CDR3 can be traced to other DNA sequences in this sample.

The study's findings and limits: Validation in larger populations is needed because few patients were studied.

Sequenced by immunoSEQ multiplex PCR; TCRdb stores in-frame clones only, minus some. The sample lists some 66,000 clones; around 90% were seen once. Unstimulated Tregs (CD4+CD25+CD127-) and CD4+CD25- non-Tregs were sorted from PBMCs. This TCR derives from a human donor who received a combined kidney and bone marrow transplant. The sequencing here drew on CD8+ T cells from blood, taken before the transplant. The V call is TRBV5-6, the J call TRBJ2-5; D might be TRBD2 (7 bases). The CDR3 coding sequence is TGTGCCAGCAGCCTAGGGGGGGGCGTGGGGGAGACCCAGTACTTC. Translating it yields CASSLGGGVGETQYF.